These T cell receptor beta chains were read from a single sample in a study of cytomegalovirus exposure and HLA in healthy donors. TCRdb keeps only in-frame clones here, not all; method: immunoSEQ multiplex PCR. The table records around 100,000 clones, about 79% of them present only once. Material for sequencing was PBMCs. These receptor sequences come from a woman younger than 35 in good health and CMV-seronegative. Both conserved end residues are part of each CDR3. Fields, in order: D gene, J gene, clone size, V gene, CDR3 DNA, CDR3 protein. D genes are given only for firm matches. Size tells how often a clone was seen (once, few, many) or the class of an expanded clone, and some rows leave it out.

>.|TRBJ1-1|.|TRBV7-9
TGTGCCAGCAGCTTAGTGACACGCACTGAAGCTTTCTTT
CASSLVTRTEAFF
>.|TRBJ1-2|.|TRBV5-6
TGTGCCAGCAGCTTGGGTCAGGGGTCCTATGGCTACACCTTC
CASSLGQGSYGYTF
>.|TRBJ2-3|.|TRBV6-5
TGTGCCAGCAGTCCCCCGGACTACCCACCCCGGACGCAGTATTTT
CASSPPDYPPRTQYF
>.|TRBJ1-6|.|TRBV28
TGTGCCAGCAGTTTGAACCACGGGGTCGGTTCACCCCTCCACTTT
CASSLNHGVGSPLHF
>.|TRBJ2-3|.|TRBV7-9
TGTGCCAGCAGCTTAGATAGACTAAACACAGATACGCAGTATTTT
CASSLDRLNTDTQYF
>TRBD1|TRBJ2-3|.|TRBV5-1
TGCGCCAGCGGGAACCCGGGACAGGGAACAGATACGCAGTATTTT
CASGNPGQGTDTQYF
>.|TRBJ1-2|.|TRBV4-3
TGCGCCAGCAGCCAAGATGTCTTGACAGGAAGAGGCTACACCTTC
CASSQDVLTGRGYTF
>TRBD1|TRBJ1-5|.|TRBV6-5
TGTGCCAGCAACAACAGGGGCGGCAATCAGCCCCAGCATTTT
CASNNRGGNQPQHF
>TRBD1|TRBJ1-5|.|TRBV28
TGTGCCAGTAGCGTGGGCAGGGGGCCCGATCAGCCCCAGCATTTT
CASSVGRGPDQPQHF
>.|TRBJ1-2|.|TRBV15
TGTGCCACCAGCAGTGTTCCGGGACACCTAAACTATGGCTACACCTTC
CATSSVPGHLNYGYTF
>TRBD1|TRBJ1-1|few|TRBV5-6
TGTGCCAGCAGCTTCCCGACAGGGGGATTCACTGAAGCTTTCTTT
CASSFPTGGFTEAFF
>TRBD2|TRBJ2-1|.|TRBV7-9
TGTGCCAGCAGCTTAGGGGGGACGGGGGGGCGATACAATGAGCAGTTCTTC
CASSLGGTGGRYNEQFF
>TRBD2|TRBJ2-1|.|TRBV7-9
TGTGCCAGCAGCTTAGCTAGCGGGGCCTACAATGAGCAGTTCTTC
CASSLASGAYNEQFF
>.|TRBJ1-2|.|TRBV30
TGTGCCTGGAGTCAGGGGAACTATGGCTACACCTTC
CAWSQGNYGYTF
>TRBD2|TRBJ2-2|once|TRBV23-1
TGCGCCAGCAGTCAATCCTGGGGTTGGGGGGGGTTGCGGTATCCTGGCACAACCGGGGAGCTGTTTTTT
CASSQSWGWGGLRYPGTTGELFF
>TRBD1|TRBJ2-5|once|TRBV11-2
TGTGCCAGCAGCTCAAACAGGGGAATAGCAGAGACCCAGTACTTC
CASSSNRGIAETQYF
>TRBD2|TRBJ2-1|.|TRBV5-1
TGCGCCAGCAGCTTGGCCCTGGGAGGGACCTACAATGAGCAGTTCTTC
CASSLALGGTYNEQFF
>.|TRBJ1-4|.|TRBV11-1
TGTGCCAGCAGCTCTGGAGGGTGGAGTGATGAAAAACTGTTTTTT
CASSSGGWSDEKLFF
>.|TRBJ2-7|.|TRBV29-1
TGCAGCGCCCAGAGAGGGTCCTACGAGCAGTACTTC
CSAQRGSYEQYF
>TRBD1|TRBJ1-2|.|TRBV27
TGTGCCAGCAGTCCATCGATGGGGACAGCCTATGGCTACACCTTC
CASSPSMGTAYGYTF
>.|TRBJ1-1|few|TRBV6-1
TGTGCCAGCCTCGGCACTGAAGCTTTCTTT
CASLGTEAFF
>.|TRBJ1-1|.|TRBV30
TGTGCCGCGGACAGGAACACTGAAGCTTTCTTT
CAADRNTEAFF
>TRBD2|TRBJ2-1|.|TRBV11-1
TGTGCCAGCAGTATTACTAGCGGGAGAATGGGCAATGAGCAGTTCTTC
CASSITSGRMGNEQFF
>.|TRBJ1-3|.|TRBV19
TGTGCCAGTAGTATAGATCACGGGGGTGCTGGAAACACCATATATTTT
CASSIDHGGAGNTIYF
>.|TRBJ1-6|.|TRBV6-5
TGTGCCAGCAGTCTGGGGGGGGTTTGGTCACCCCTCCACTTT
CASSLGGVWSPLHF
>TRBD1|TRBJ1-1|.|TRBV9
TGTGCCAGCAGATTCGACAGGGGGCCTGAAGCTTTCTTT
CASRFDRGPEAFF
>.|TRBJ1-4|.|TRBV9
TGTGCCAGCAGCGTAGGACAGGAAAAACTGTTTTTT
CASSVGQEKLFF
>TRBD1|TRBJ1-2|.|TRBV28
TGTGCCAGCAGTTCTTCTTCCGGACAGGGTTTTTGGGATGGCTACACCTTC
CASSSSSGQGFWDGYTF
>.|TRBJ2-2|few|TRBV19
TGTGCCAGTAGTACGCCCCACTCCGGGAGCGACACCGGGGAGCTGTTTTTT
CASSTPHSGSDTGELFF
>.|TRBJ1-5|.|TRBV7-8
TGTGCCAGCAGCTTACTGCAGGGGTTTTCTGATCAGCCCCAGCATTTT
CASSLLQGFSDQPQHF
>TRBD2|TRBJ2-5|.|TRBV7-6
TGTGCCAGCAGCTTCCCGACTAGCGGGGGATCAGAGACCCAGTACTTC
CASSFPTSGGSETQYF
>.|TRBJ1-1|.|TRBV11-3
TGTGCCAGCAGCCCTCAGGGAGGCACTGAAGCTTTCTTT
CASSPQGGTEAFF
>.|TRBJ1-4|.|TRBV14
TGTGCCAGCAGCCAAGGAAGCAGGGTGGGGGAAAAACTGTTTTTT
CASSQGSRVGEKLFF
>TRBD2|TRBJ2-1|.|TRBV5-6
TGTGCCAGCAGCTGGAGGCGGGCTAGCGGGACTTACAATGAGCAGTTCTTC
CASSWRRASGTYNEQFF
>.|TRBJ2-7|.|TRBV28
TGTGCCAGCAGTTTGACAGTGACCTACGAGCAGTACTTC
CASSLTVTYEQYF
>.|TRBJ1-2|.|TRBV7-9
TGTGCCAGCAGCTTAGGAGAGGTGGGCTACACCTTC
CASSLGEVGYTF
>.|TRBJ1-5|.|TRBV19
TGTGCCAGTAGTATAGGCGGAGAACTCAATCAGCCCCAGCATTTT
CASSIGGELNQPQHF
>.|TRBJ1-1|.|TRBV28
TGTGCCGGGCATGGGAGGACTGGGAACACTGAAGCTTTCTTT
CAGHGRTGNTEAFF
>.|TRBJ2-6|.|TRBV9
TGTGCCAGCAGCGATAACAGGGACTCTGGGGCCAACGTCCTGACTTTC
CASSDNRDSGANVLTF
>TRBD1|TRBJ1-4|.|TRBV7-2
TGTGCCAGCAGCTTGGGCAGGGGGATGGAAAAACTGTTTTTT
CASSLGRGMEKLFF
>TRBD1|TRBJ1-1|once|TRBV18
TGTGCCAGCTCACCAAGGGGACAGGGACTGAACACTGAAGCTTTCTTT
CASSPRGQGLNTEAFF
>TRBD1|TRBJ1-5|.|TRBV6-6
TGTGCCAGCAGATCCGGGACAGGGGTGAGCAATCAGCCCCAGCATTTT
CASRSGTGVSNQPQHF
>TRBD2|TRBJ2-1|once|TRBV28
TGTGCCAGCAGTTTATGGGCTAGCGGGGCTTCTTACAATGAGCAGTTCTTC
CASSLWASGASYNEQFF
>TRBD1|TRBJ1-1|.|TRBV18
TGTGCCAGCTCACCGGGGACAGGGCTGAACACTGAAGCTTTCTTT
CASSPGTGLNTEAFF
>.|TRBJ1-1|.|TRBV30
TGTGCCTGGAGATCCTCCCCGGCGGGCACTGAAGCTTTCTTT
CAWRSSPAGTEAFF
>.|TRBJ1-5|.|TRBV28
TGTGCCAGCAGTCTCCCGGGACTGGTCGATCCCCAGCATTTT
CASSLPGLVDPQHF
>.|TRBJ2-7|few|TRBV28
TGTGCCAGCAGTTTTTCCCAGGGTACATCCTACGAGCAGTACTTC
CASSFSQGTSYEQYF
>TRBD1|TRBJ2-2|.|TRBV18
TGTGCCAGCTCACTACAGGGGTCCGGGGAGCTGTTTTTT
CASSLQGSGELFF